This TCR beta chain originates from a study of blood T cells in healthy people across ages. Study summary: Template switching caught about one barcoded beta molecule for each two T cells.

Through a sample-barcoded 5' primer and a J-beta primer mix, a second PCR was run for about 6 to 11 cycles. Individual samples furnished no less than 2.5 million CDR3-containing paired-end reads apiece. TCRdb called the 5' RACE reads again in MiXCR, with one record for every CDR3 protein. The table records roughly 1,500,000 distinct CDR3 sequences, almost 35% of them present only once. Comment on this clonotype: The antigen is unknown. A much larger clone differs by one base, so this may be a read error. Here the CDR3 omits its conserved ending phenylalanine or tryptophan, so a read error is the likely source.

Donation came from healthy Caucasian individuals in Russia who were aged about 6 to 95. Trimming pared 3 bases from V and 3 bases from J, leaving 7 bases between. The CDR3 is 13 residues long. Looked up from germline, CDR1 is SGHTA and CDR2 is FQGTGA. The study, taken as a whole, reports: Diversity figures based on one million T cells were deemed too low.

Source material: blood. This sequence was found in a woman aged 25 to 39 in good health. V and J are TRBV7-3 and TRBJ2-3; D unresolved. Written as DNA, the CDR3 is TGTGCCAGCAGCTTCCAAAGAACAGATACGCAGTATGTT. This codes for CASSFQRTDTQYV.